The rows below give T cell receptor beta chains drawn from one sample of a study of OX40 agonist ivuxolimab in advanced cancers. Some clones are missing from TCRdb's copy, which holds only in-frame ones; the method was immunoSEQ multiplex PCR. This sample carries around 69,000 clones, 65% to 90% of them seen once, and the ten largest clones take about 3.4%. The sample was CD4+ or CD8+ T cells sorted from blood, taken in a trial of the OX40 agonist ivuxolimab. The receptors derive from an adult with an advanced solid tumor such as melanoma, head and neck, liver or kidney cancer. The CDR3 runs from the conserved cysteine through the conserved F or W. The D gene is left open where the match is weak. Size is omitted from some rows. Given values are once, few, many or a class for expanded clones.

>TRBV9|-|TRBJ1-2|-
TGTGCCAGCAGCCTAACAGTGAGCGATGGCTACACCTTC
CASSLTVSDGYTF
>TRBV7-2|-|TRBJ1-1|-
TGTGCCAGCAGCTTAGCGCAGGGCACTGAAGCTTTCTTT
CASSLAQGTEAFF
>TRBV19|-|TRBJ1-3|TRBD1
TGTGCCAGTAGTGGGGTGAACAGGGGATACGGAAACACCATATATTTT
CASSGVNRGYGNTIYF
>TRBV18|-|TRBJ1-6|TRBD1
TGTGCCAGCTCACAGGGACAGGTGGGCAATTCACCCCTCCACTTT
CASSQGQVGNSPLHF
>TRBV7-3|-|TRBJ2-1|TRBD2
TGTGCCAGCAGCCCGCGGGGAGCGGGAGTGAATGAGCAGTTCTTC
CASSPRGAGVNEQFF
>TRBV6-1|-|TRBJ1-3|-
TGTGCCACCAAGGTCTACAGCCTCTCTGGAAACACCATATATTTT
CATKVYSLSGNTIYF
>TRBV19|-|TRBJ2-7|-
TGTGCCAGTAGTATTCCCGGCTACGAGCAGTACTTC
CASSIPGYEQYF
>TRBV30|-|TRBJ1-6|-
TGTGCCTGGAGTTTGAACCAATCACCCCTCCACTTT
CAWSLNQSPLHF
>TRBV15|-|TRBJ1-5|-
TGTGCCACCAACAGAGATATCCAGGCGAATCAGCCCCAGCATTTT
CATNRDIQANQPQHF
>TRBV4-3|-|TRBJ2-3|TRBD2
TGCGCCAGCAGCCAAGAAGGCGGGGGGTACCTTGCTAGCACAGATACGCAGTATTTT
CASSQEGGGYLASTDTQYF
>TRBV9|-|TRBJ1-2|TRBD1
TGTGCCAGCAGTGCGGGACAGGGGGGCGGCTACACCTTC
CASSAGQGGGYTF
>TRBV6-1|-|TRBJ1-3|-
TGTGCCAGCAGTGATCAGATTTCTGGAAACACCATATATTTT
CASSDQISGNTIYF
>TRBV6-1|once|TRBJ1-4|-
TGTGCCAGCAGTGAAGCGCGGCCATCAGTCGAAAAACTGTTTTTT
CASSEARPSVEKLFF
>TRBV4-3|-|TRBJ2-7|TRBD2
TGCGCCAGCAGCCTTGGTTGGGCTAGCGGGGGGGACGAGCAGTACTTC
CASSLGWASGGDEQYF